The 9 T cell receptor beta chains reported below all come from one sample, sequenced in a study of blood T cell repertoires in COVID-19. Here immunoSEQ multiplex PCR was the method, and the copy in TCRdb shows in-frame clones only, minus some. The profile shows 70,000 to 100,000 clones, less than 90% of them singletons. Specimen: peripheral blood. The receptors derive from an older man with active or convalescent COVID-19.

The chain combines TRBV11-2 with TRBJ2-1; 13 nucleotides match TRBD2. Trimming at V came to 8 bases and at J to 9 bases, leaving 4 bases not matched to a gene. The CDR3 sequence is 13 residues long. Germline CDR1 and CDR2: SGHAT and FQNNGV. The CDR3 reads CASGLAGAGEQFF. The CDR3 DNA follows: TGTGCCAGCGGACTAGCGGGAGCAGGTGAGCAGTTCTTC.

The CDR3 loop is CASRGQVGNEQFF. DNA for the CDR3: TGTGCCAGCAGAGGACAGGTTGGGAATGAGCAGTTCTTC. The J gene is TRBJ2-1, the V gene TRBV2; 7 bases match TRBD1. This CDR3 is built from 13 residues. J gave up 7 bases and V 6 bases, and 6 bases lay outside the gene matches. CDR1 and CDR2 from the germline V gene are SNHLY and FYNNEI.

The CDR3 region is CASSRGQGGGEAFF. CDR3 coding DNA: TGTGCCAGCAGCCGCGGACAGGGCGGAGGTGAAGCTTTCTTT. This sequence joins TRBV3-1 (or the pseudogene TRBV3-2) and TRBJ1-1; 8 bases line up with TRBD1. The CDR3 sequence is 14 residues long. The V segment lost 4 bases and the J segment 7 bases; nucleotides outside the gene matches: 8. Germline-derived CDR1 and CDR2 are LGHDT and YNNKEL (reference sequence).

The V gene is TRBV7-9, the J gene TRBJ1-4, with TRBD1 matching 8 bases. This CDR3 has 16 residues. The germline CDR1 and CDR2 sequences are SEHNR and FQNEAQ (reference sequence). V was pared by 7 bases and J by 6 bases, with 13 bases of the junction left unmatched. For the CDR3, the DNA is TGTGCCAGCACCTCCCTCCCGGGACAGGCCGATGAAAAACTGTTTTTT. It is translated as CASTSLPGQADEKLFF.

This chain uses TRBV2 with TRBJ2-4, with 7 bases identical to TRBD1. The CDR3 totals 19 residues. In germline, CDR1 is SNHLY, CDR2 FYNNEI. The V and J ends lost 5 bases and 0 bases, in that order; junction bases with no gene match: 16. This CDR3 is CASSRDSTLPNLAKNIQYF. CDR3 nucleotides: TGTGCCAGCAGTCGGGACAGTACATTACCAAATTTAGCCAAAAACATTCAGTACTTC.

The J gene is TRBJ2-7, the V gene TRBV28; a weak D match, TRBD1 (6 bases). Per germline, CDR1 MDHEN and CDR2 SYDVKM. V lost 6 bases and J lost 3, with 12 bases in between. This CDR3 has 13 residues. The CDR3 loop is CASSLLRGYEQYF. The CDR3 DNA reads as TGTGCCAGCAGCCTCCTCAGGGGCTACGAGCAGTACTTC. Based on the CDR3 plus reference TRBV28 and TRBJ2-7, the full variable domain is DVKVTQSSRYLVKRTGEKVFLECVQDMDHENMFWYRQDPGLGLRLIYFSYDVKMKEKGDIPEGYSVSREKKERFSLILESASTNQTSMYLCASSLLRGYEQYFGPGTRLTVT.

The chain has TRBV5-4 and TRBJ2-2; D possibly corresponds to TRBD1 (6 bases). Looked up from germline, CDR1 is SGHNT and CDR2 is YYREEE (reference sequence). V lost 6 bases and J lost 5, with 14 bases in between. The CDR3 is 14 residues long. The CDR3 region is CASTTIGGTGELFF. The CDR3 region has the DNA TGTGCCAGCACCACGATAGGGGGAACCGGGGAGCTGTTTTTT.

V usage is TRBV11-2 and J usage is TRBJ1-5, with 7 bases matching TRBD1. Germline V lookup: CDR1 SGHAT, CDR2 FQNNGV. V gave up 7 bases and J gave up 6 bases; unmatched junction bases: 6. This CDR3 comprises 13 residues. The chain's CDR3 is CASNLTGTQPQHF. The CDR3, as DNA: TGTGCCAGCAACTTGACAGGGACTCAGCCCCAGCATTTT.

The V gene is TRBV5-1, the J gene TRBJ2-5, with D tentatively TRBD2 (6 bases). The V gene's germline CDR1 is SGHRS and CDR2 YFSETQ. V was shortened by 0 bases and J by 5 bases, with 14 bases between the two germline ends. The CDR3 has 15 amino acids. This chain's CDR3 is CASSLGSSAYETQYF. CDR3 in DNA: TGCGCCAGCAGCTTGGGGTCTAGCGCTTATGAGACCCAGTACTTC. Full variable domain (rest looked up from reference TRBV5-1 and TRBJ2-5): KAGVTQTPRYLIKTRGQQVTLSCSPISGHRSVSWYQQTPGQGLQFLFEYFSETQRNKGNFPGRFSGRQFSNSRSEMNVSTLELGDSALYLCASSLGSSAYETQYFGPGTRLLVL.